The 18 T cell receptor beta chains listed next were all sequenced from one sample in a study of CD4 T cells in relation to SARS-CoV-2 and coronaviruses. These receptors are not linked to any known antigen. The method was immunoSEQ multiplex PCR; TCRdb's version includes in-frame clones alone and lacks a portion of them. The data show about 36,000 clones, about 80% seen once. Source material: naive CD4+ T cells from PBMCs, cultured in vitro. Subset of the sample: naive CD4+ T cells isolated by negative enrichment. The receptors here all came from an adult with COVID-19.

This rearrangement joins TRBV19 to TRBJ2-3, with 9 bases fitting TRBD2. J was trimmed by 9 bases and V by 3 bases; bases with no gene match: 10. Germline CDR1 and CDR2: LNHDA and SQIVND (reference sequence). The CDR3 is made up of 15 amino acids. Here the CDR3 reads CASSMASGRPMTQYF. The DNA of the CDR3 is TGTGCCAGTAGTATGGCCAGCGGGAGGCCCATGACGCAGTATTTT.

A single count supports this clone. The chain carries TRBV4-2 and TRBJ2-7; the match to TRBD2 covers 8 bases. Germline V lookup: CDR1 LGHNA, CDR2 YNFKEQ. V trimming: 3 bases; J trimming: 1 base; junction bases outside the gene matches: 5. The CDR3 totals 15 residues. The CDR3 loop reads CASSQGSGESYEQYF. In DNA, the CDR3 is TGTGCCAGCAGCCAGGGTAGCGGGGAATCCTACGAGCAGTACTTC.

This clone was detected a few times. V usage is TRBV7-8 and J usage is TRBJ1-2; tentatively, D is TRBD1 (5 bases). V gave up 2 bases and J gave up 8 bases, with 15 bases separating them. Germline loops: CDR1 SGHVS, CDR2 FQNEAQ. This CDR3 has 14 residues. The CDR3 DNA reads TGTGCCAGCAGCTTAATCGCCAGGGAAGGAGGCTACACCTTC. This sequence encodes CASSLIAREGGYTF.

The V and J genes are TRBV28 and TRBJ1-5; no reliable D call. V was clipped by 3 bases and J by 2 bases, with 11 bases between them. Looked up from germline, CDR1 is MDHEN and CDR2 is SYDVKM. The length of the CDR3 is 15 residues. In DNA, the CDR3 is TGTGCCAGCAGTTTTCTTTCCTCCCGCAATCAGCCCCAGCATTTT. Protein: CASSFLSSRNQPQHF.

The chain uses TRBV6-5 and TRBJ1-1; TRBD1 matches 11 bases. V trimming: 6 bases; J trimming: 5 bases; junction bases outside the gene matches: 8. CDR1 and CDR2 from the germline V gene are MNHEY and SVGAGI. The CDR3 runs 15 residues. As DNA, the CDR3 is TGTGCCAGCAGACCTTTGGACAGGGGGCAGACTGAAGCTTTCTTT. Its translation is CASRPLDRGQTEAFF.

The genes are TRBV20-1 and TRBJ2-7; no clear D. Germline CDR1 is DFQATT and CDR2 is SNEGSKA (reference sequence). This CDR3 comprises 15 residues. V lost 3 bases and J lost 2, with 17 bases in between. CDR3 DNA sequence: TGCAGTGCTAGTTTTCCCGCAGGCCTCACCTACGAGCAGTACTTC. Protein sequence: CSASFPAGLTYEQYF.

The chain recombines TRBV5-4 with TRBJ2-3, with D maybe TRBD2 (6 bases). Trimming took off 4 bases at V and 4 bases at J, with 19 bases between the two ends. Germline V gives CDR1 SGHNT, CDR2 YYREEE (reference sequence). This CDR3 is 16 amino acids long. The CDR3 sequence is CASSAIAQTSSDTQYF. Written as DNA, the CDR3 is TGTGCCAGCAGCGCTATTGCCCAGACTAGTTCAGATACGCAGTATTTT.

The chain couples TRBV19 to TRBJ1-5, with 7 bases fitting TRBD1. The trim removed 3 bases at V and 3 bases at J, leaving 5 bases unmatched. The CDR3 runs to 15 residues. Germline V lookup: CDR1 LNHDA, CDR2 SQIVND (reference sequence). CDR3 in amino acids: CASSMVQGFNQPQHF. The CDR3 DNA reads as TGTGCCAGTAGTATGGTACAGGGGTTCAATCAGCCCCAGCATTTT.

The chain links TRBV7-9 to TRBJ2-1; D might be TRBD1 or TRBD2, each matching 5 bases. The CDR3 has 14 residues. Trimming removed 8 bases from V and 0 bases from J, with 11 bases in between. Germline V CDR1 and CDR2: SEHNR, FQNEAQ (reference sequence). In DNA form, the CDR3 reads TGTGCCAGCGGTGAGGGGAGCTCCTACAATGAGCAGTTCTTC. Its protein is CASGEGSSYNEQFF.

CDR3 sequence (DNA): TGTGCCAGCAGCTTAGTATGGAGCGAAGAGACCCAGTACTTC. Translating it yields CASSLVWSEETQYF. The chain links TRBV7-2 to TRBJ2-5; D is unresolved. Trimming cost V 1 base and J 3 bases, with 9 bases left between them. The length of the CDR3 is 14 residues. CDR1 and CDR2 (germline): SGHTA, FQGNSA.

The J gene is TRBJ1-6, the V gene TRBV5-4; no reliable D call. The CDR3 is made up of 15 amino acids. CDR1 and CDR2 from the germline V gene are SGHNT and YYREEE (reference sequence). Between the trimmed V and J ends, which lost 0 bases and 5 bases, there was a span of 9 bases. The CDR3, as DNA: TGTGCCAGCAGCTTGGGAGGCAGAGATAATTCACCCCTCCACTTT. Its protein product is CASSLGGRDNSPLHF.

The table lists this clone with a count of one. The V call is TRBV5-8, the J call TRBJ2-7, with 9 bases lining up with TRBD1. Looked up from germline, CDR1 is SGHTS and CDR2 is YDEGEE. The length of the CDR3 is 15 residues. The ends lost 5 bases at V and 5 bases at J; junction bases unmatched: 11. CDR3 in amino acids: CASRRPGQGPHEQYF. Written as DNA, the CDR3 is TGTGCCAGCAGGCGTCCGGGACAGGGTCCCCACGAGCAGTACTTC.

The chain carries TRBV28 and TRBJ2-5, with 9 bases lining up with TRBD1. Germline V gene data show CDR1 as MDHEN and CDR2 as SYDVKM. The CDR3 extends over 14 amino acids. V trimming: 8 bases; J trimming: 7 bases; junction bases outside the gene matches: 11. The CDR3 bases are TGTGCCAGCGGCCCCCGGGACAGGGAGGGGACCCAGTACTTC. Translating it yields CASGPRDREGTQYF.

A note on this clone: A read error may produce the germline difference seen at one junction end. This chain uses TRBV6-5 with TRBJ2-3, with D maybe TRBD1 (6 bases). The CDR3 is made up of 15 amino acids. Looked up from germline, CDR1 is MNHEY and CDR2 is SVGAGI. The CDR3 loop is CASSNSDRTTDTQYF. The CDR3 region has the DNA TGTGCCAGCAGTAACTCGGACAGAACCACAGATACGCAGTATTTT.

The chain recombines TRBV19 with TRBJ2-1; maybe TRBD2 (5 bases). Trimming shortened V by 7 bases and J by 0 bases, and 19 bases separated the two germline ends. CDR3 size: 17 residues. Germline CDR1 LNHDA, CDR2 SQIVND (reference sequence). CDR3 nucleotide sequence: TGTGCCAGTAAGAGTGGTCGGTCGGGGTCCTCCTACAATGAGCAGTTCTTC. It codes for CASKSGRSGSSYNEQFF.

The sample holds one count of this clone. V is TRBV6-2 or TRBV6-3 and J is TRBJ2-7; no firm D call. This CDR3 comprises 13 residues. The ends were cut back, 2 bases at V and 0 bases at J, with 5 bases in the middle. CDR1 and CDR2 from the germline V gene are MNHEY and SVGEGT. CDR3 sequence (DNA): TGTGCCAGCAGTTACCGCATCTCCTACGAGCAGTACTTC. It is translated as CASSYRISYEQYF.

This sequence joins TRBV7-3 and TRBJ2-3, with a tentative D call TRBD1 (6 bases). Per the germline V gene, CDR1 is SGHTA and CDR2 is FQGTGA. The CDR3 has 14 amino acids. The ends were cut back, 1 base at V and 6 bases at J, with 11 bases in the middle. CDR3 residues: CASSLMGAGDTQYF. The CDR3 DNA is TGTGCCAGCAGCTTAATGGGGGCTGGGGATACGCAGTATTTT.

V and J are TRBV5-1 and TRBJ2-5; 7 bases match TRBD1. The germline CDR1 and CDR2 sequences are SGHRS and YFSETQ. The CDR3 sequence is 13 residues long. Unmatched junction bases numbered 3, after V lost 2 bases and J lost 5 bases. This CDR3 is CASSLQGLETQYF. CDR3 nucleotides: TGCGCCAGCAGCTTACAGGGGCTGGAGACCCAGTACTTC.